What follows are 3 T cell receptor beta chains derived from one specimen sequenced in a study of neurological immune-mediated disorders. TCRdb reprocessed the 5' RACE reads with MiXCR, giving one entry per CDR3 protein. The sample includes more than 25,000 distinct CDR3 sequences, just over 4% seen only once; the top ten take around a quarter. Sequenced sample: CD4+ T cells from blood. The receptor source for this set is a middle-aged woman in good health.

This chain joins TRBV11-2 and TRBJ1-4; no reliable D call. The V and J ends lost 3 bases and 4 bases respectively, with 3 bases between them. The CDR3 sequence is 12 residues long. Germline V gives CDR1 SGHAT, CDR2 FQNNGV. Here the CDR3 reads CASSFNNEKLFF. CDR3 coding DNA: TGTGCCAGCAGCTTCAATAATGAAAAACTGTTTTTT.

This clonotype has ten or more counts. V is TRBV5-1 and J is TRBJ2-7; 9 positions match TRBD1. From germline, CDR1 is SGHRS and CDR2 YFSETQ. The CDR3 runs to 15 residues. The V gene end was trimmed by 4 bases and the J gene end by 5 bases; junction bases not matched to a gene: 10. CDR3 amino acids: CASSPAGTGRNEQYF. The DNA for the CDR3 is TGCGCCAGCAGCCCGGCCGGGACAGGGCGAAACGAGCAGTACTTC.

This rearrangement joins TRBV12-3 or TRBV12-4 to TRBJ2-3; 9 bases fit TRBD2. V was clipped by 5 bases and J by 3 bases; unmatched bases: 6. This CDR3 spans 15 amino acids. Here the CDR3 reads CASSAGGRGTDTQYF. The CDR3 DNA follows: TGTGCCAGCAGTGCCGGCGGGAGGGGAACAGATACGCAGTATTTT.